This passage covers 16 T cell receptor beta chains from one sample sequenced in a study of blood T cell repertoires in COVID-19. The protocol was immunoSEQ multiplex PCR, while the TCRdb copy is restricted to in-frame clones and leaves out a portion. The sample includes under 300,000 clones, roughly 90% of them seen just once. The sequencing input was peripheral blood. These receptors all come from a man in his 60s with acute or convalescent COVID-19.

The rearrangement links TRBV29-1 to TRBJ2-2; the match to TRBD1 covers 8 bases. The germline V gene has CDR1 SQVTM and CDR2 ANQGSEA. Trimming cost V 6 bases and J 4 bases; bases outside gene matches: 4. The CDR3 consists of 13 residues. The CDR3 region has the DNA TGCAGCGTAGGTGACAGGGGCACCGGGGAGCTGTTTTTT. Protein sequence: CSVGDRGTGELFF.

The chain links TRBV4-1 to TRBJ2-2; D may be TRBD2 (5 bases). There are 17 residues in the CDR3. V dropped 1 base and J dropped 6 bases, with 18 bases sitting between them. Germline values: CDR1 MGHRA, CDR2 YSYEKL. CDR3 loop: CASSQASITRFPGELFF. CDR3 nucleotides: TGCGCCAGCAGCCAAGCTAGCATAACAAGATTTCCCGGGGAGCTGTTTTTT.

This clone was counted a single time. In DNA form, the CDR3 reads TGTGCCTGGAGTGTTGGGAGCTCCTATAATTCACCCCTCCACTTT. Its protein is CAWSVGSSYNSPLHF. J is TRBJ1-6 and V is TRBV30, with D unresolved. Trimming took off 0 bases at V and 0 bases at J, with 6 bases between the two ends. The CDR3 is 15 residues long. CDR1 and CDR2 from the germline V gene are GTSNPN and SVGIG (reference sequence).

The gene calls are TRBV6-5 and TRBJ1-6, with D unresolved. The CDR3 runs to 13 residues. Germline V lookup: CDR1 MNHEY, CDR2 SVGAGI. V lost 2 bases and J 9 bases, leaving 8 bases between the germline ends. The CDR3 reads CASSYQSSSPLHF. CDR3 sequence (DNA): TGTGCCAGCAGTTACCAGTCCTCTTCACCCCTCCACTTT.

The CDR3 DNA sequence: TGTGCCAGCAGCTTCCGACTAGCGGAGGGCAATGAGCAGTTCTTC. It translates to CASSFRLAEGNEQFF. V is TRBV7-2 and J is TRBJ2-1, with 9 nucleotides matching TRBD2. With V trimmed by 3 bases and J by 6 bases, 6 bases remained unmatched. The CDR3 extends over 15 amino acids. Per the germline V gene, CDR1 is SGHTA and CDR2 is FQGNSA.

The rearrangement joins TRBV19 to TRBJ1-5; D is unclear. Looked up from germline, CDR1 is LNHDA and CDR2 is SQIVND (reference sequence). The CDR3 has 17 amino acids. V lost 2 bases and J lost 0, with 14 bases in between. CDR3 DNA: TGTGCCAGTAGTATAAGCGGGAACGCCTATAGCAATCAGCCCCAGCATTTT. This codes for CASSISGNAYSNQPQHF.

This clone was detected a few times. Other DNA sequences within the sample encode an identical CDR3. The chain uses TRBV13 and TRBJ1-2, with D unclear. Trimming shortened V by 0 bases and J by 4 bases, and 6 bases separated the two germline ends. Per germline, CDR1 PRHDT and CDR2 FYEKMQ (reference sequence). This CDR3 is 13 amino acids long. CDR3 protein: CASSLGQSYGYTF. The CDR3, as DNA: TGTGCCAGCAGCTTAGGACAGAGCTATGGCTACACCTTC. The entire variable domain, with the rest obtained from reference TRBV13 and TRBJ1-2, is as follows: AAGVIQSPRHLIKEKRETATLKCYPIPRHDTVYWYQQGPGQDPQFLISFYEKMQSDKGSIPDRFSAQQFSDYHSELNMSSLELGDSALYFCASSLGQSYGYTFGSGTRLTVV.

The J gene is TRBJ2-7, the V gene TRBV9; 8 bases agree with TRBD1. The germline V gene encodes CDR1 SGDLS and CDR2 YYNGEE. Losses at the gene ends were 0 bases for V and 5 bases for J; bases not matched to a gene: 13. CDR3 size: 17 residues. CDR3 residues: CASSVEFGQGAKNEQYF. In DNA form, the CDR3 reads TGTGCCAGCAGCGTAGAATTCGGGCAGGGGGCTAAGAACGAGCAGTACTTC.

V is TRBV3-1 (or the pseudogene TRBV3-2) and J is TRBJ2-2; D remains ambiguous. V shed 1 base and J shed 3 bases, with 12 bases lying between them. Per the germline V gene, CDR1 is LGHDT and CDR2 is YNNKEL (reference sequence). This CDR3 spans 16 amino acids. The CDR3 loop is CASSQVSQLDTGELFF. CDR3 DNA: TGTGCCAGCAGCCAAGTATCCCAGCTAGACACCGGGGAGCTGTTTTTT.

In this sample, this clone turned up a few times. The chain couples TRBV6-4 to TRBJ2-2; D is possibly TRBD2 (5 bases). From germline, CDR1 is MRHNA and CDR2 SNTAGT. V lost 3 bases and J lost 6, with 11 bases in between. The CDR3 is 14 residues long. The CDR3 sequence is CASSEVGDAGELFF. The CDR3 DNA sequence: TGTGCCAGCAGTGAAGTCGGGGATGCCGGGGAGCTGTTTTTT.

The V and J genes are TRBV24-1 and TRBJ2-5; possible D gene TRBD2, 6 bases. Germline CDR1 reads KGHDR; CDR2 reads SFDVKD. V gave up 3 bases and J gave up 5 bases, with 12 bases separating them. This CDR3 region has 14 residues. CDR3 nucleotide sequence: TGTGCCACCAGTGATATTGCGGGGAGGGAGACCCAGTACTTC. This translates into CATSDIAGRETQYF.

The genes are TRBV29-1 and TRBJ2-3, with 13 positions matching TRBD2. This CDR3 has 15 amino acids. Trimming removed 7 bases from V and 2 bases from J; junction bases left unmatched: 6. Germline values: CDR1 SQVTM, CDR2 ANQGSEA. CDR3 in DNA: TGCAGCGAGTCACTAGCGGGAGGGATCACAGATACGCAGTATTTT. It codes for CSESLAGGITDTQYF.

V and J are TRBV6-5 and TRBJ1-2; D gene uncertain. CDR1 is MNHEY and CDR2 is SVGAGI in the germline V gene. Trimming pared 7 bases from V and 3 bases from J, leaving 12 bases between. This CDR3 region has 13 residues. DNA for the CDR3: TGTGCCAGCACCGTTAACAGAGACTATGGCTACACCTTC. It yields the protein CASTVNRDYGYTF.

This sequence joins TRBV11-2 and TRBJ2-1; no clear D gene. The germline V gene has CDR1 SGHAT and CDR2 FQNNGV. V was cut by 1 base and J by 9 bases, with 4 bases left in between. This CDR3 is 11 amino acids long. CDR3 DNA: TGTGCCAGCAGCTTAGGAGGTGAGCAGTTCTTC. Protein product: CASSLGGEQFF.

CDR3: CAPSYTEAFF. DNA for the CDR3: TGTGCCCCGTCTTACACTGAAGCTTTCTTT. The chain combines TRBV7-3 with TRBJ1-1; D remains ambiguous. CDR3 length: 10 amino acids. V shed 11 bases and J shed 3 bases, with 7 bases lying between them. The germline CDR1 and CDR2 sequences are SGHTA and FQGTGA.

The rearrangement links TRBV7-2 to TRBJ2-7; a possible D gene is TRBD1 (6 bases). CDR3 size: 14 residues. Trimming removed 2 bases from V and 5 bases from J, with 13 bases in between. Germline CDR1 and CDR2: SGHTA and FQGNSA. CDR3 nucleotide sequence: TGTGCCAGCAGCTTAACCCAGGGGTCGCACGAGCAGTACTTC. This codes for CASSLTQGSHEQYF.